These 2 T cell receptor beta chains were all obtained from the same sample, sequenced in a study of T cells after yellow fever vaccination (dated by TCRdb to between 2019 and 2020). The intended sense of this specimen's treatment or condition label: live attenuated yellow fever vaccine strain. The library was obtained by 5' RACE. Sequenced on an Illumina NovaSeq 6000. Through fastp at Q25 and MiXCR, TCRdb rebuilt clones from the public reads, retaining in-frame beta chains. Identical CDR3 protein sequences are pooled into one entry, listed with their most common genes and DNA. Recorded for this sample are fewer than 350,000 distinct CDR3 sequences; around 4% of them occurred a single time. The top ten constitute 20% to 25% of the sample. The specimen comprised PBMCs, sampled on the day of the yellow fever booster vaccination. Every receptor here comes from a man aged 18-30 years who received the YFV17D yellow fever vaccine.

This clonotype showed up just a few times. Mismatch with germline at one junction end may stem from a read error. This chain connects TRBV7-2 to TRBJ1-2, with D possibly TRBD1 on 6 matching bases. The CDR3 sequence is 16 residues long. The germline V gene has CDR1 SGHTA and CDR2 FQGNSA. The CDR3 spells CASSLIRGGSNSGYTF. The CDR3 DNA is TGTGCCAGCAGCTTAATCAGAGGGGGTAGTAACTCTGGCTACACCTTC.

Only a few counts were recorded for this clonotype. J is TRBJ1-2 and V is TRBV12-3 or TRBV12-4; D ambiguous. The V gene lost 3 bases and the J gene lost 6 bases, with 14 bases spanning the gap. This CDR3 spans 14 amino acids. The CDR3 region is CASSFRRVGDGYTF. As DNA, the CDR3 is TGTGCCAGCAGTTTTAGGAGGGTTGGCGATGGCTACACCTTC.